This T cell receptor (beta chain) derives from a study of sequential checkpoint blockade in melanoma. Across the whole study: First-line arms were nivolumab then ipilimumab, or the reverse, randomized 1:1. Both treatment sequences were followed by maintenance nivolumab.

The V gene lost 5 bases and the J gene lost 3 bases, with 10 bases spanning the gap. The length of the CDR3 is 13 residues. Germline values: CDR1 LNHDA, CDR2 SQIVND (reference sequence). TCRdb's table, derived via immunoSEQ multiplex PCR, lists solely in-frame clones and lacks some. The sample consists of about 20,000 clones, about four fifths of them appearing once. Documented treatment: randomized to nivolumab then ipilimumab (arm A) or the reverse (arm B). Live CD3+CD8+ CD19− CD56− cells were sorted from PBMCs. The origin of this receptor is a human donor with melanoma. The source was CD8+ T cells sorted from blood (inferred from file names), collected from a patient given nivolumab and ipilimumab in sequence. The genes are TRBV19 and TRBJ2-5, with D possibly TRBD2 on 6 matching bases. In nucleotides, the CDR3 is TGTGCCAGTAGTGGTCGGGGGAAAGAGACCCAGTACTTC. It encodes CASSGRGKETQYF.